A selection of T cell receptor beta chains follows, all from one sample in a study of blood T cell repertoires in COVID-19. The table came from immunoSEQ multiplex PCR; TCRdb's copy has only in-frame clones and leaves some out. Of around 200,000 clones in the sample, 85% to 90% were seen once. The sample consisted of PBMCs or T cells enriched from blood (not recorded which). These receptors came from a man aged 35 to 55 who had recovered from COVID-19. The CDR3 runs from the conserved cysteine through the conserved F or W. The order of the fields is D gene, clone size, J gene, V gene, CDR3 protein, CDR3 DNA. D genes are given only for firm matches. Some rows mark clone size as missing; the rest say once, few, many or name a class of expanded clone.

NA once TRBJ1-5 TRBV10-3 CAISDAAGSNQPQHF TGTGCCATCAGTGACGCTGCAGGGAGCAATCAGCCCCAGCATTTT
TRBD1 NA TRBJ1-1 TRBV7-8 CASSLVFGSGGTEAFF TGTGCCAGCAGCTTAGTTTTTGGTTCAGGGGGCACTGAAGCTTTCTTT
TRBD2 NA TRBJ2-1 TRBV5-1 CASRPTSGNEQFF TGCGCCAGCAGGCCAACTAGCGGGAATGAGCAGTTCTTC
TRBD1 NA TRBJ1-2 TRBV28 CATNGGQGRGVNYGYTF TGTGCCACCAACGGGGGACAGGGCCGTGGGGTTAACTATGGCTACACCTTC
NA NA TRBJ2-2 TRBV19 CATEAGSYTGELFF TGTGCCACCGAGGCCGGGAGCTACACCGGGGAGCTGTTTTTT
TRBD1 NA TRBJ1-5 TRBV28 CASSRGQGAGNQPQHF TGTGCCAGCAGCCGGGGACAGGGGGCTGGCAATCAGCCCCAGCATTTT
NA NA TRBJ1-1 TRBV11-3 CASSLRERAEAFF TGTGCCAGCAGCTTACGTGAGAGGGCTGAAGCTTTCTTT
TRBD1 NA TRBJ1-1 TRBV6-6 CASSYGTDKAFF TGTGCCAGCAGTTATGGGACAGATAAAGCTTTCTTT
NA NA TRBJ1-1 TRBV7-3 CASRSGGNTEAFF TGTGCCAGCAGGAGTGGTGGGAACACTGAAGCTTTCTTT
NA NA TRBJ1-1 TRBV6-5 CAAIVEAGGAEAFF TGTGCCGCTATCGTGGAGGCCGGCGGGGCTGAAGCTTTCTTT
TRBD1 NA TRBJ1-2 TRBV12-3/TRBV12-4 CASSPGGYGYTF TGTGCCAGCAGCCCAGGGGGCTATGGCTACACCTTC
TRBD1 NA TRBJ2-1 TRBV24-1 CATSDFTGTGQDEQFF TGTGCCACCAGTGATTTTACCGGGACAGGTCAAGATGAGCAGTTCTTC
NA NA TRBJ2-7 TRBV2 CASSVSYEQYF TGTGCCAGCAGTGTCAGCTACGAGCAGTACTTC
TRBD1 once TRBJ1-6 TRBV7-8 CASSEDRAGSYNSPLHF TGTGCCAGCAGCGAGGACAGGGCGGGATCCTATAATTCACCCCTCCACTTT